This entry is about one T cell receptor (beta chain). Its antigen is not known. This record comes from a study of T cell responses to AZD1222 COVID-19 vaccine. Study-level findings and limits: Regions 160-218 and 743-854 dominated among vaccine-associated CD4 TCRs spanning spike. Targets within unmutated variant regions were reportedly found for nearly half of spike-specific TCRs.

In germline, CDR1 is MNHEY, CDR2 SMNVEV (reference sequence). The CDR3 extends over 14 amino acids. The V gene end was trimmed by 4 bases and the J gene end by 3 bases; junction bases not matched to a gene: 6. TCRdb's copy holds only in-frame clones and misses some; the assay was immunoSEQ multiplex PCR. The data contain roughly 120,000 clones, roughly nine tenths of them singletons. Pooling covered second doses at about 4 or about 12 weeks. This clonotype was sampled from an adult who received the AZD1222 COVID-19 vaccine. This chain links TRBV27 with TRBJ2-7, with 7 bases aligning to TRBD1. This material consisted of peripheral blood, taken 28 days after the second AZD1222 dose. CDR3 region: CASSSPGQIYEQYF. Written as DNA, the CDR3 is TGTGCCAGCAGTTCGCCGGGACAGATCTACGAGCAGTACTTC.